A selection of T cell receptor beta chains follows, all from one sample in a study of cytomegalovirus exposure and HLA in healthy donors. Only in-frame clones appear in the TCRdb table, and some are missing; sequencing was by immunoSEQ multiplex PCR. The repertoire holds about 220,000 clones, with about 77% as singletons. Sequencing was performed on PBMCs. These receptors were collected from a woman aged 30 to 39 in good health and CMV-seronegative. The CDR3 runs from the conserved cysteine through the conserved F or W. A D gene is named only where the DNA matches it firmly. Only some rows state a clone size, as once, few, many or a class for expanded clones.

D: TRBD1; V: TRBV7-6; J: TRBJ1-1; size: -; CDR3: CASSLGGTGATEAFF; DNA: TGTGCCAGCAGCTTAGGTGGGACAGGGGCCACTGAAGCTTTCTTT
D: -; V: TRBV27; J: TRBJ1-5; size: few; CDR3: CASSLSRRDQPQHF; DNA: TGTGCCAGCAGTTTATCCCGTCGGGATCAGCCCCAGCATTTT
D: -; V: TRBV6-6; J: TRBJ1-1; size: -; CDR3: CASSYYSRDYTEAFF; DNA: TGTGCCAGCAGTTATTACAGCCGTGATTACACTGAAGCTTTCTTT
D: -; V: TRBV10-1; J: TRBJ2-7; size: -; CDR3: CASSNGGEQYF; DNA: TGCGCCAGCAGCAATGGAGGCGAGCAGTACTTC
D: TRBD1; V: TRBV5-1; J: TRBJ1-1; size: -; CDR3: CASNPGQQNTEAFF; DNA: TGTGCCAGCAATCCGGGACAGCAGAACACTGAAGCTTTCTTT
D: TRBD2; V: TRBV7-9; J: TRBJ2-3; size: -; CDR3: CSSTQLAGAGGDTQYF; DNA: TGTTCCAGCACCCAACTAGCGGGGGCCGGTGGGGATACGCAGTATTTT
D: -; V: TRBV7-6; J: TRBJ2-7; size: -; CDR3: CASSLGGGGLDEQYF; DNA: TGTGCCAGCAGCTTAGGAGGAGGGGGCCTCGACGAGCAGTACTTC
D: -; V: TRBV7-8; J: TRBJ1-2; size: -; CDR3: CASSLNGRVLRGYTF; DNA: TGTGCCAGCAGCTTAAATGGCAGGGTATTACGGGGCTACACCTTC
D: -; V: TRBV6-5; J: TRBJ2-7; size: -; CDR3: CASPPGEQYF; DNA: TGTGCCAGCCCGCCGGGCGAGCAGTACTTC
D: TRBD2; V: TRBV7-2; J: TRBJ2-5; size: -; CDR3: CASSGGLAFQTQYF; DNA: TGTGCCAGCAGCGGGGGACTAGCGTTTCAGACCCAGTACTTC
D: -; V: TRBV6-1; J: TRBJ2-7; size: once; CDR3: CASSARDIYEQYF; DNA: TGTGCCAGCAGTGCCCGGGACATATACGAGCAGTACTTC
D: TRBD1; V: TRBV5-5; J: TRBJ1-2; size: -; CDR3: CASSFSGTGVDGYTF; DNA: TGTGCCAGCAGCTTCTCCGGGACAGGGGTAGATGGCTACACCTTC
D: -; V: TRBV6-5; J: TRBJ2-4; size: -; CDR3: CASMTGNIQYF; DNA: TGTGCCAGCATGACAGGAAACATTCAGTACTTC
D: -; V: TRBV6-1; J: TRBJ1-1; size: -; CDR3: CASSVSVGREAFF; DNA: TGTGCCAGCAGTGTCTCCGTGGGGCGTGAAGCTTTCTTT
D: -; V: TRBV7-9; J: TRBJ1-2; size: few; CDR3: CASGGDLRVNRVPF; DNA: TGTGCCAGCGGAGGGGACCTTAGAGTAAATCGGGTGCCCTTC
D: TRBD1; V: TRBV30; J: TRBJ1-2; size: -; CDR3: CAWRQGAKDGYTF; DNA: TGTGCCTGGAGACAGGGGGCAAAGGATGGCTACACCTTC
D: TRBD1; V: TRBV10-2; J: TRBJ1-2; size: -; CDR3: CASGMDRIYGYTF; DNA: TGCGCCAGCGGAATGGACAGGATATATGGCTACACCTTC
D: -; V: TRBV5-5; J: TRBJ2-7; size: once; CDR3: CASSLRGGKMSYEQYF; DNA: TGTGCCAGCAGCTTAAGGGGGGGAAAAATGTCCTACGAGCAGTACTTC
D: TRBD2; V: TRBV9; J: TRBJ2-1; size: -; CDR3: CASSPGLAGGLYNEQFF; DNA: TGTGCCAGCAGCCCGGGACTAGCGGGAGGCCTTTACAATGAGCAGTTCTTC
D: -; V: TRBV10-3; J: TRBJ1-1; size: once; CDR3: CAISGARDGTEAFF; DNA: TGTGCCATCAGTGGAGCCAGGGATGGCACTGAAGCTTTCTTT
D: -; V: TRBV5-1; J: TRBJ1-3; size: many; CDR3: CASSLFGLSGNTIYF; DNA: TGCGCCAGCAGCTTGTTCGGTCTCTCTGGAAACACCATATATTTT
D: TRBD1; V: TRBV5-1; J: TRBJ2-1; size: -; CDR3: CASSQRTGDGEQFF; DNA: TGCGCCAGCAGCCAGAGGACAGGGGACGGTGAGCAGTTCTTC
D: TRBD2; V: TRBV30; J: TRBJ2-3; size: -; CDR3: CAAGVWAGGVTQYF; DNA: TGTGCCGCAGGGGTGTGGGCGGGGGGGGTTACGCAGTATTTT
D: TRBD2; V: TRBV7-7; J: TRBJ2-1; size: -; CDR3: CASSPGTSNEQFF; DNA: TGTGCTAGCAGTCCCGGGACTAGCAACGAGCAGTTCTTC
D: -; V: TRBV7-9; J: TRBJ1-2; size: -; CDR3: CSSGSYGYTF; DNA: TGTTCCAGCGGGAGCTATGGCTACACCTTC
D: TRBD1; V: TRBV6-5; J: TRBJ1-4; size: -; CDR3: CASSYGDSSEKLFF; DNA: TGTGCCAGCAGTTACGGGGACAGTTCTGAAAAACTGTTTTTT
D: -; V: TRBV21-1; J: TRBJ2-7; size: -; CDR3: CASRKEGRFPSSYEQYF; DNA: TGTGCCAGCAGAAAGGAGGGGCGCTTCCCCAGCTCCTACGAGCAGTACTTC
D: -; V: TRBV11-2; J: TRBJ1-1; size: few; CDR3: CASSLYPDKDEAFF; DNA: TGTGCCAGCAGCTTATATCCAGACAAGGATGAAGCTTTCTTT
D: TRBD1; V: TRBV9; J: TRBJ1-2; size: -; CDR3: CASSVAPRGQGNGYTF; DNA: TGTGCCAGCAGCGTAGCCCCCAGGGGGCAAGGTAATGGCTACACCTTC
D: TRBD2; V: TRBV10-3; J: TRBJ2-3; size: -; CDR3: CAISESSGGAGDTQYF; DNA: TGTGCCATCAGTGAGTCGAGCGGGGGGGCCGGAGATACGCAGTATTTT
D: -; V: TRBV29-1; J: TRBJ2-7; size: once; CDR3: CSVTPLTVPYEQYF; DNA: TGCAGCGTTACCCCCCTTACAGTTCCCTACGAGCAGTACTTC
D: -; V: TRBV28; J: TRBJ2-3; size: -; CDR3: CASSSPGTQYF; DNA: TGTGCCAGCAGTTCCCCCGGTACGCAGTATTTT
D: -; V: TRBV2; J: TRBJ1-1; size: -; CDR3: CARPGRGNTEAFF; DNA: TGTGCCAGACCGGGGAGAGGAAACACTGAAGCTTTCTTT
D: TRBD2; V: TRBV7-8; J: TRBJ2-2; size: -; CDR3: CASSSWTSGTSGELFF; DNA: TGTGCCAGCAGCTCCTGGACTAGCGGGACTTCCGGGGAGCTGTTTTTT
D: TRBD1; V: TRBV25-1; J: TRBJ1-5; size: -; CDR3: CASTGTGLNQPQHF; DNA: TGTGCCAGCACCGGGACAGGCCTCAATCAGCCCCAGCATTTT
D: TRBD2; V: TRBV2; J: TRBJ2-7; size: few; CDR3: CASSWTSGEQYF; DNA: TGTGCCAGCAGTTGGACTAGCGGGGAGCAGTACTTC
D: -; V: TRBV5-6; J: TRBJ1-5; size: -; CDR3: CASSLATTAGNRPQHF; DNA: TGTGCCAGCAGCTTGGCGACGACAGCCGGCAATCGGCCCCAGCATTTT
D: -; V: TRBV5-4; J: TRBJ2-7; size: -; CDR3: CASSLGRGSYEQYF; DNA: TGTGCCAGCAGCTTGGGCAGGGGATCCTACGAGCAGTACTTC
D: TRBD1; V: TRBV2; J: TRBJ1-1; size: -; CDR3: CARPPGQGRRWGNTEAFF; DNA: TGTGCCAGGCCACCGGGACAGGGAAGGCGCTGGGGGAACACTGAAGCTTTCTTT
D: TRBD1; V: TRBV6-6; J: TRBJ2-7; size: -; CDR3: CASRARDSSYEQYF; DNA: TGTGCCAGCAGGGCTCGGGACAGCTCCTACGAGCAGTACTTC